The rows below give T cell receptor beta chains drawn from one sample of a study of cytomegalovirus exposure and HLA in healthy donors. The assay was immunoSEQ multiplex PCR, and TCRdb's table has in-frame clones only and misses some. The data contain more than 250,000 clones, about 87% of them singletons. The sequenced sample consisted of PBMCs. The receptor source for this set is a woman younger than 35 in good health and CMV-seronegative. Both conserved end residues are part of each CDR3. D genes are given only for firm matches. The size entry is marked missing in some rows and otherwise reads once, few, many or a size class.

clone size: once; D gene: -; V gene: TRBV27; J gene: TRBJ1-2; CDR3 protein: CASRLRDKSPYGYTF; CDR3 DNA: TGTGCCAGCAGGTTAAGGGACAAAAGCCCCTATGGCTACACCTTC
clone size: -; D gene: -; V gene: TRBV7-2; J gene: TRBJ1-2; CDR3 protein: CASSLASGQSYGYTF; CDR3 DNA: TGTGCCAGCAGCTTAGCATCTGGGCAGTCGTATGGCTACACCTTC
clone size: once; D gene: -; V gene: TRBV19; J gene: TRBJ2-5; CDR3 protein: CASRGTPRRQETQYF; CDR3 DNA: TGTGCCAGCCGCGGGACCCCACGTAGGCAAGAGACCCAGTACTTC
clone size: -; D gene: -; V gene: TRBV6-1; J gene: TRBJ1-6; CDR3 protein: CASSEFGGKSSPLHF; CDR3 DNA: TGTGCCAGCAGTGAGTTCGGGGGAAAGAGTTCACCCCTCCACTTT
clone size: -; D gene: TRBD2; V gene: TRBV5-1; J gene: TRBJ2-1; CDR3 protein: CASSLAGTSGGNEQFF; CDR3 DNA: TGCGCCAGCAGCTTGGCCGGGACTAGCGGGGGAAATGAGCAGTTCTTC
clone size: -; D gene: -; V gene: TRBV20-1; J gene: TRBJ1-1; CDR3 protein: CSASQNTEAFF; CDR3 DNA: TGCAGTGCTAGCCAGAACACTGAAGCTTTCTTT
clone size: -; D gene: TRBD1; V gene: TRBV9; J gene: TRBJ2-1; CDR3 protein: CASSDRVNEQFF; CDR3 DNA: TGTGCCAGCAGTGACAGGGTCAATGAGCAGTTCTTC
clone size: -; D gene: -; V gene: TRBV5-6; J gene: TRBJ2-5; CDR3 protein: CASSRPAGLQETQYF; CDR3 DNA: TGTGCCAGCAGCCGACCGGCCGGACTTCAAGAGACCCAGTACTTC
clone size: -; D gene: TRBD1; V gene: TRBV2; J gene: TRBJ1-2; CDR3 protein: CASSEGTGGSYGYTF; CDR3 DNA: TGTGCCAGCAGCGAAGGGACAGGGGGCAGCTATGGCTACACCTTC
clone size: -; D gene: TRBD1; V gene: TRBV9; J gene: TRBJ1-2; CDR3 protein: CASSVGGTGGPNYGYTF; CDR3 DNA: TGTGCCAGCAGCGTCGGAGGGACAGGGGGCCCTAACTATGGCTACACCTTC
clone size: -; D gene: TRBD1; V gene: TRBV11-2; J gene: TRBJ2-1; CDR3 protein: CASSLAGTGVPVKFF; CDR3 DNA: TGTGCCAGCAGCTTAGCTGGGACAGGGGTTCCTGTTAAGTTCTTC
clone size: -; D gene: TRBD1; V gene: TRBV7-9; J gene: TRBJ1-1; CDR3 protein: CSSSLQPGQGNTEAFF; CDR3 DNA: TGTTCCAGCAGCTTACAACCGGGACAGGGGAACACTGAAGCTTTCTTT
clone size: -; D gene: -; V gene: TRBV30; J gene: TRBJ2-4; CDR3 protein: CAWSGENIQYF; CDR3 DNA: TGTGCCTGGAGCGGGGAGAACATTCAGTACTTC
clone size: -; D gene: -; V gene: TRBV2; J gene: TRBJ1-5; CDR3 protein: CASSVEQGNQPQHF; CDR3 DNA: TGTGCCAGCAGTGTTGAACAGGGAAATCAGCCCCAGCATTTT
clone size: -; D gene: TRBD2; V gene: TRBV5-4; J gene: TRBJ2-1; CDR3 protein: CASSLGTSGGDYNEQFF; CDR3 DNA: TGTGCCAGCAGCTTAGGGACTAGCGGGGGAGATTACAATGAGCAGTTCTTC
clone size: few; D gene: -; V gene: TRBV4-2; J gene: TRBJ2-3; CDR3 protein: CASSQGPGTSTDTQYF; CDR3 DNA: TGTGCCAGCAGCCAAGGCCCAGGGACTAGCACAGATACGCAGTATTTT
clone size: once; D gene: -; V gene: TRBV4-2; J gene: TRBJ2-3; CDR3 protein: CASSQDSGGTDTQYF; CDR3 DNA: TGTGCCAGCAGCCAAGATTCGGGGGGCACAGATACGCAGTATTTT
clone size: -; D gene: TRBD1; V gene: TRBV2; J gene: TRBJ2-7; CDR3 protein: CASRGQGKGSDEQYF; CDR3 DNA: TGTGCCAGCAGGGGACAGGGAAAAGGGTCCGACGAGCAGTACTTC
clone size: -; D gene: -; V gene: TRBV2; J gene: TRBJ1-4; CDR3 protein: CASRQGNEKLFF; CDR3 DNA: TGTGCCAGCAGACAGGGTAATGAAAAACTGTTTTTT
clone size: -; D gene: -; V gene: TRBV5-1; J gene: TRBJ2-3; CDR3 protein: CASSLLADTQYF; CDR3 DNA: TGCGCCAGCAGCTTGCTAGCAGATACGCAGTATTTT
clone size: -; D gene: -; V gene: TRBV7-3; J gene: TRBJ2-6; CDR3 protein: CASSLMGPGLSGANVLTF; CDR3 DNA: TGTGCCAGCAGCTTAATGGGTCCAGGGCTCTCCGGGGCCAACGTCCTGACTTTC
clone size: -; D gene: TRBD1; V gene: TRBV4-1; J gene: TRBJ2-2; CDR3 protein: CASSHRLTGQGRTGELFF; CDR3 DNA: TGCGCCAGCAGCCACCGCCTAACGGGACAGGGCCGCACCGGGGAGCTGTTTTTT
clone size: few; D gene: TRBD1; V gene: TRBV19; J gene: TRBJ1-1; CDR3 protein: CASRGQGRTEAFF; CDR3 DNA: TGTGCCAGTAGGGGACAGGGGAGAACTGAAGCTTTCTTT
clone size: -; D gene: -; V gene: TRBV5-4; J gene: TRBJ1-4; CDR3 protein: CASSLLGSGEKLFF; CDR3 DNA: TGTGCCAGCAGCTTGCTGGGGAGCGGTGAAAAACTGTTTTTT
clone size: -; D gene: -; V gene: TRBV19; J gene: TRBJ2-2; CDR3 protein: CASSIGGTGELFF; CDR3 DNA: TGTGCCAGTAGTATCGGCGGCACCGGGGAGCTGTTTTTT
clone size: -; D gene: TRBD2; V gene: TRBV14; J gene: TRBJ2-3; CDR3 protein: CASSQDTSGRDTQYF; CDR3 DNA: TGTGCCAGCAGCCAAGATACTAGCGGGCGAGATACGCAGTATTTT
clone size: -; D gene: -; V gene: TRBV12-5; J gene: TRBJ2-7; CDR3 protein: CASGLVQGSIYEQYF; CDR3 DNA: TGTGCTAGTGGTTTGGTACAGGGCAGTATCTACGAGCAGTACTTC
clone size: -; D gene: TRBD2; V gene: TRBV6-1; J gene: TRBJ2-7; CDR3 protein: CASSEGLAGPHEQYF; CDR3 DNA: TGTGCCAGCAGTGAAGGGCTAGCGGGACCTCACGAGCAGTACTTC
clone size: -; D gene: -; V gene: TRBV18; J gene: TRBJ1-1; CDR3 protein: CASSRLVKGMDTEAFF; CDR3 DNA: TGTGCCAGCTCACGCCTGGTGAAGGGGATGGACACTGAAGCTTTCTTT
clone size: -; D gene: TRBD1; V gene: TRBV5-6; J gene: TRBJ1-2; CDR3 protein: CASRRSVGGSGYGYTF; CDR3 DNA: TGTGCCAGCAGGAGGAGCGTAGGGGGCTCAGGCTATGGCTACACCTTC
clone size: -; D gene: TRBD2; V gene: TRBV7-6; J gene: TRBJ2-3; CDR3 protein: CASSSRAGGPDTQYF; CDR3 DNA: TGTGCCAGCAGCTCTAGAGCGGGGGGGCCAGATACGCAGTATTTT
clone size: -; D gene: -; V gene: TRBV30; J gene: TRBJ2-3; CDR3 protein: CAWRESRTDTQYF; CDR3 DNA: TGTGCCTGGAGGGAGTCACGCACAGATACGCAGTATTTT
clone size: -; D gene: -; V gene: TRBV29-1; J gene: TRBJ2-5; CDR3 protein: CSVVPFRQEETQYF; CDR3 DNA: TGCAGCGTTGTTCCTTTTCGACAGGAAGAGACCCAGTACTTC
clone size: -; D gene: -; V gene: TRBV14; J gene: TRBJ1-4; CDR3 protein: CASSQGDLQPPRGEKLFF; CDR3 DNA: TGTGCCAGCAGCCAAGGAGACTTACAACCCCCGCGGGGTGAAAAACTGTTTTTT
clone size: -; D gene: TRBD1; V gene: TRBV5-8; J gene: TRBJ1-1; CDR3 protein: CASSPDRGHRNTEAFF; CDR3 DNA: TGTGCCAGCAGCCCTGACAGGGGGCATAGGAACACTGAAGCTTTCTTT
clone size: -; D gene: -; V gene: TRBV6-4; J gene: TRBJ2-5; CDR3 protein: CASSATGQETQYF; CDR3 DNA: TGTGCCAGCAGTGCAACAGGGCAAGAGACCCAGTACTTC
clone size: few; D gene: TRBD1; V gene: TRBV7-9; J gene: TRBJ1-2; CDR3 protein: CASSVGTGGNYGYTF; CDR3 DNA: TGTGCCAGCAGCGTTGGGACAGGGGGAAACTATGGCTACACCTTC
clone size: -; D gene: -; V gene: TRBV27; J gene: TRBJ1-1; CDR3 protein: CASSSGEYTEAFF; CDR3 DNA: TGTGCCAGCAGTTCAGGGGAGTACACTGAAGCTTTCTTT
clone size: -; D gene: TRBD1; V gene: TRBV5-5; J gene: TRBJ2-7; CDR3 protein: CASSIGTGGTSFLYEQYF; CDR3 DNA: TGTGCCAGCAGTATCGGGACAGGAGGGACCAGTTTTCTCTACGAGCAGTACTTC
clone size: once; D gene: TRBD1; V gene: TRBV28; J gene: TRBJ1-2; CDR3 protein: CASLDRGDGYTF; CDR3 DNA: TGTGCCAGCTTAGACAGGGGGGATGGCTACACCTTC
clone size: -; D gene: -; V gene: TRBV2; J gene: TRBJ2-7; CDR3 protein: CASGLLNEQYF; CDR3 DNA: TGTGCCAGCGGTCTACTCAACGAGCAGTACTTC
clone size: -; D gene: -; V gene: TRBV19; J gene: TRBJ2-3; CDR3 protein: CASSTTGTTDTQYF; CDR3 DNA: TGTGCCAGTAGTACGACCGGGACAACAGATACGCAGTATTTT
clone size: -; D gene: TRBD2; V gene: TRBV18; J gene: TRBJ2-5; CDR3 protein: CASSPNGGAAETQYF; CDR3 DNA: TGTGCCAGCTCACCTAACGGGGGGGCCGCTGAGACCCAGTACTTC
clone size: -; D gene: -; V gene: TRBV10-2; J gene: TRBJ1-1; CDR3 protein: CASRGPEAFF; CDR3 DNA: TGCGCCAGCAGGGGGCCTGAAGCTTTCTTT
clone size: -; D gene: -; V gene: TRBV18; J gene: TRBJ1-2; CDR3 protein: CASSPQDTLRDYGYTF; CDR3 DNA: TGTGCCAGCTCACCACAGGACACCCTCCGGGACTATGGCTACACCTTC
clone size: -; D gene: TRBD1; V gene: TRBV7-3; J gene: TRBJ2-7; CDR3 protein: CASSLAQGVEQYF; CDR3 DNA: TGTGCCAGCAGCTTGGCACAGGGGGTCGAGCAGTACTTC
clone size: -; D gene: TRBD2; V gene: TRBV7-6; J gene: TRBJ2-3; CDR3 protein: CASSRRSGSSTDTQYF; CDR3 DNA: TGTGCCAGCAGTAGGAGGAGCGGGAGTAGCACAGATACGCAGTATTTT
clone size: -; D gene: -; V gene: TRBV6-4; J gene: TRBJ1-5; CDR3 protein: CASSPRGGNQPQHF; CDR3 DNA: TGTGCCAGCAGCCCCAGGGGTGGCAATCAGCCCCAGCATTTT
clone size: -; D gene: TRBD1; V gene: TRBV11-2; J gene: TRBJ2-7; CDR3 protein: CASSLGQGGTYEQYF; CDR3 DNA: TGTGCCAGCAGCCTGGGACAGGGGGGAACCTACGAGCAGTACTTC
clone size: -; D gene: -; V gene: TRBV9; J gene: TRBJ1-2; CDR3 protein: CASSVEGGPGGYTF; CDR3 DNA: TGTGCCAGCAGCGTAGAGGGGGGGCCCGGTGGCTACACCTTC
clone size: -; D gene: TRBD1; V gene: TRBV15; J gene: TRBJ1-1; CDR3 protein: CATSRAGTANTEAFF; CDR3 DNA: TGTGCCACCAGCAGAGCGGGGACAGCGAACACTGAAGCTTTCTTT
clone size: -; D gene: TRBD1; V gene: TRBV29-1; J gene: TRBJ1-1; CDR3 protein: CSVEAWGQGSTEAFF; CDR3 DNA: TGCAGCGTTGAAGCCTGGGGACAGGGGAGTACTGAAGCTTTCTTT
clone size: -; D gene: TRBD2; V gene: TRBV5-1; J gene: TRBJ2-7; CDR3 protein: CASFSGGPTYEQYF; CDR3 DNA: TGCGCCAGCTTTAGCGGGGGTCCAACGTACGAGCAGTACTTC
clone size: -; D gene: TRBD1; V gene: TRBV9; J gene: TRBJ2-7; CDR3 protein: CASSVFEGQYEQYF; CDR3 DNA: TGTGCCAGCAGCGTATTTGAGGGACAGTACGAGCAGTACTTC
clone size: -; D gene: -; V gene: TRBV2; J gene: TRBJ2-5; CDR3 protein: CASSLGRGDGETQYF; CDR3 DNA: TGTGCCAGCAGCCTTGGGAGGGGGGACGGAGAGACCCAGTACTTC
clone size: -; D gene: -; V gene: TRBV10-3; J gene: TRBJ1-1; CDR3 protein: CAISGGGNTEAFF; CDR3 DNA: TGTGCCATCAGTGGGGGGGGGAACACTGAAGCTTTCTTT
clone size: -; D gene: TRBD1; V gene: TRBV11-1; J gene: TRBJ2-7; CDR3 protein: CASSYKLPGQGAVGYEQYF; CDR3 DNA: TGTGCCAGCAGCTACAAATTACCGGGACAGGGGGCCGTCGGCTACGAGCAGTACTTC
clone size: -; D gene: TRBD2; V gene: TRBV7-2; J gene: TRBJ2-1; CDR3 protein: CASSFLAGGTLSYEQFF; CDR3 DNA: TGTGCCAGCAGCTTCCTGGCGGGGGGTACCTTATCCTACGAGCAGTTCTTC
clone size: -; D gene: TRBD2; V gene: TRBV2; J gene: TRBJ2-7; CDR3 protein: CASTLLTSGYSYEQYF; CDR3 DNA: TGTGCCAGCACTCTTTTGACTAGCGGGTATTCCTACGAGCAGTACTTC
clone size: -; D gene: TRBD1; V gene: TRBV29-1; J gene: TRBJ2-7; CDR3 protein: CSVDRGQDEQYF; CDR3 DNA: TGCAGCGTGGACAGGGGGCAGGACGAGCAGTACTTC